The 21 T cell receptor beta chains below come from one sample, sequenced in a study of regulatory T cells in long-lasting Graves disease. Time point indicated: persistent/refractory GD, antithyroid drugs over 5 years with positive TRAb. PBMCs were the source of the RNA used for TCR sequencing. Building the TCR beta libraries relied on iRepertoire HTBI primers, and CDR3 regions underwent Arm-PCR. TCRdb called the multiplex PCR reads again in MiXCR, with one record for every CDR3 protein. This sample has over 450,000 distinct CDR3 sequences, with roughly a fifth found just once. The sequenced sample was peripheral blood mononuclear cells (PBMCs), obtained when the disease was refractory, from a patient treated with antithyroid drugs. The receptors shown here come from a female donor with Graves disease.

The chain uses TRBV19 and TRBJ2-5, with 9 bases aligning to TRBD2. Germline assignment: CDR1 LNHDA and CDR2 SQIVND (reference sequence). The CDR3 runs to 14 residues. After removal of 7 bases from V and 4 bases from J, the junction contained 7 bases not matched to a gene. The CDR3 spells CASTPRGGSETQYF. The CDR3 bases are TGTGCCAGTACCCCGCGGGGGGGTTCAGAGACCCAGTACTTC.

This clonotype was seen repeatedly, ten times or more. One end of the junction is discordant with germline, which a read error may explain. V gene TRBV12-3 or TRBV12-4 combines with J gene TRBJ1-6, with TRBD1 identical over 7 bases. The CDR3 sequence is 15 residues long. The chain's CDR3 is CAISSGTDWDSPLHF. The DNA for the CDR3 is TGTGCCATCAGTTCAGGGACAGACTGGGATTCACCCCTCCACTTT.

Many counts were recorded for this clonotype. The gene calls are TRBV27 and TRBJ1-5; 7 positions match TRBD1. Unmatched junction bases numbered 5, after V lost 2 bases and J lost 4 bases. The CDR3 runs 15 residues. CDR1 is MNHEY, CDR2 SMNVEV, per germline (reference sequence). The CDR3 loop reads CASSLVGTVNQPQHF. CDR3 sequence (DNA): TGTGCCAGCAGTTTAGTCGGGACAGTAAATCAGCCCCAGCATTTT.

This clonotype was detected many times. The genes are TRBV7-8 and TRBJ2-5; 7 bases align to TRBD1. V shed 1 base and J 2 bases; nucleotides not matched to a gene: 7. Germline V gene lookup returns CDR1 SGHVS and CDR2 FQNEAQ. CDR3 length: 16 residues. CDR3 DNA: TGTGCCAGCAGCTTAGGCTTCACGGGACAGCAAGAGACCCAGTACTTC. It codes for CASSLGFTGQQETQYF.

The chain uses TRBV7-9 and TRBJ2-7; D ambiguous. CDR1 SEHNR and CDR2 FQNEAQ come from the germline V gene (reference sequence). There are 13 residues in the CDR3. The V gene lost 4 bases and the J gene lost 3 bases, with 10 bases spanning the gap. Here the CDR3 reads CASSSPSGYEQYF. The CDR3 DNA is TGTGCCAGCAGCTCTCCCTCAGGCTACGAGCAGTACTTC.

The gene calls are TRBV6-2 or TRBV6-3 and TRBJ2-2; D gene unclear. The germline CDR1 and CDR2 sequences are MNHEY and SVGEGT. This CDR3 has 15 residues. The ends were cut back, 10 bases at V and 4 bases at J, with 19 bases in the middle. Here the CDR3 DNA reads TGTGCCACGCAGAAAGATCATTCCGGCACCGGGGAGCTGTTTTTT. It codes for CATQKDHSGTGELFF.

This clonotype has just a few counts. Written as DNA, the CDR3 is TGTGCCAGCAGACAAACAGGGTTTAGTGGCTACACCTTC. This translates into CASRQTGFSGYTF. The rearrangement joins TRBV28 to TRBJ1-2, with a tentative D call TRBD1 (6 bases). There are 13 residues in the CDR3. CDR1 is MDHEN and CDR2 is SYDVKM in the germline V gene. V lost 6 bases to trimming and J lost 7 bases, with 15 bases between them.

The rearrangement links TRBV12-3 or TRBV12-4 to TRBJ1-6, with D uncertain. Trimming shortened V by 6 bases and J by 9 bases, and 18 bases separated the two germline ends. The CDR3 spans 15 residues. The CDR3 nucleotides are TGTGCCAGCAGCTCAATAGGAGGGATCTTTTCACCCCTCCACTTT. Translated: CASSSIGGIFSPLHF.

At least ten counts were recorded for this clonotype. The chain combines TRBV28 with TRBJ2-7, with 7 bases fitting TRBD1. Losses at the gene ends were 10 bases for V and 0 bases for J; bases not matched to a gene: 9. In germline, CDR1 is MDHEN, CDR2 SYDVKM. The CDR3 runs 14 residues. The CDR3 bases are TGTGCCACCTCGACAGGGTTAGGCTCCTACGAGCAGTACTTC. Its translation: CATSTGLGSYEQYF.

This chain's CDR3 is CASSSWDRGAKNIQYF. The CDR3 nucleotides read TGTGCCAGCAGCTCTTGGGACAGGGGCGCCAAAAACATTCAGTACTTC. The chain has TRBV27 and TRBJ2-4; TRBD1 aligns across 10 bases. Germline V lookup: CDR1 MNHEY, CDR2 SMNVEV (reference sequence). V was pared by 6 bases and J by 1 base, with 6 bases of the junction left unmatched. This CDR3 has 16 residues.

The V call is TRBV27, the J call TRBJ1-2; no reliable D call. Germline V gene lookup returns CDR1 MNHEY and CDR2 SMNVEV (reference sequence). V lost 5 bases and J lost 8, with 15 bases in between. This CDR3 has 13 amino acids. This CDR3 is CASSPLTSGGYTF. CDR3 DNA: TGTGCCAGCAGTCCCCTAACATCAGGCGGCTACACCTTC.

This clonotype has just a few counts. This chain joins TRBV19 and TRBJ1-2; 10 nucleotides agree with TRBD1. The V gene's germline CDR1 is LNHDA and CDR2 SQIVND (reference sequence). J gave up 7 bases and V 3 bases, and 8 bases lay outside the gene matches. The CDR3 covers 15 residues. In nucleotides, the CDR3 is TGTGCCAGTAGTATTCCGGGACAGGGGATAATTGGCTACACCTTC. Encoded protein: CASSIPGQGIIGYTF. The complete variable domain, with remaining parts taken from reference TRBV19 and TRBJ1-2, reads DGGITQSPKYLFRKEGQNVTLSCEQNLNHDAMYWYRQDPGQGLRLIYYSQIVNDFQKGDIAEGYSVSREKKESFPLTVTSAQKNPTAFYLCASSIPGQGIIGYTFGSGTRLTVV.

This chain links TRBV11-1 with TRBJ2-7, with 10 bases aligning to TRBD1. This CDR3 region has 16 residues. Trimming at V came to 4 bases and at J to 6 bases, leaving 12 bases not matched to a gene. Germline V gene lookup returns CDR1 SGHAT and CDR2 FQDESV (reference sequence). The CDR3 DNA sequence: TGTGCCAGCAGCTACCGCAGCTCAGGGACAGGGGTCGAGCAGTACTTC. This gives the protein CASSYRSSGTGVEQYF. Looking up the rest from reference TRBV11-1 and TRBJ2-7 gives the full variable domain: EAEVAQSPRYKITEKSQAVAFWCDPISGHATLYWYRQILGQGPELLVQFQDESVVDDSQLPKDRFSAERLKGVDSTLKIQPAELGDSAMYLCASSYRSSGTGVEQYFGPGTRLTVT.

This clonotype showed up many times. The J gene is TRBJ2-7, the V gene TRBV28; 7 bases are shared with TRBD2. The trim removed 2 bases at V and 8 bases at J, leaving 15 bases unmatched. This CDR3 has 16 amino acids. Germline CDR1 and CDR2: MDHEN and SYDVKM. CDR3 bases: TGTGCCAGCAGTTTAAATCTATTGGCGGGAGAGTGGAAGCAGTACTTC. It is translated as CASSLNLLAGEWKQYF.

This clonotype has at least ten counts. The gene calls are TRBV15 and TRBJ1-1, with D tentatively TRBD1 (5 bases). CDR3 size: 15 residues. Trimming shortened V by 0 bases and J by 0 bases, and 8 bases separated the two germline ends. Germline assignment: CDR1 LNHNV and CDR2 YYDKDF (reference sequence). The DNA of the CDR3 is TGTGCCACCAGCAGAGACCCGGGGGTGAACACTGAAGCTTTCTTT. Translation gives CATSRDPGVNTEAFF.

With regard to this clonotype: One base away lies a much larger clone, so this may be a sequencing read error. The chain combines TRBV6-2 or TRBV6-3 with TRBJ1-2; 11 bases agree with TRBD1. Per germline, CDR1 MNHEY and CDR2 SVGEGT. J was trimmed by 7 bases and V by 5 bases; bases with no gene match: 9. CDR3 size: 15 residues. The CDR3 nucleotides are TGTGCCAGCAGTGACGACGGACAGGGGGCGCTTGGCTACACCTTC. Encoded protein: CASSDDGQGALGYTF.

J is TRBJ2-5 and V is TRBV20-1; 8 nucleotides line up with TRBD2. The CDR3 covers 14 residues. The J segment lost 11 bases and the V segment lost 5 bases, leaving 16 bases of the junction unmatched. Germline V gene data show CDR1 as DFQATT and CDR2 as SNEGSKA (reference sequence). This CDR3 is CSASLSGDLGEQYF. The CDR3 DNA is TGCAGTGCTTCCCTTAGCGGGGACCTTGGGGAGCAGTACTTC.

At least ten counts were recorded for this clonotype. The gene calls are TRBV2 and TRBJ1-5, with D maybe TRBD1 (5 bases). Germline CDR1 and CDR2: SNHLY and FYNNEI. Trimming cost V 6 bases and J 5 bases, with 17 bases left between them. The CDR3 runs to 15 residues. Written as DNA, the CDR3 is TGTGCCAGCAGAGGAGGGGAGATTATGGATCAGCCCCAGCATTTT. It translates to CASRGGEIMDQPQHF.

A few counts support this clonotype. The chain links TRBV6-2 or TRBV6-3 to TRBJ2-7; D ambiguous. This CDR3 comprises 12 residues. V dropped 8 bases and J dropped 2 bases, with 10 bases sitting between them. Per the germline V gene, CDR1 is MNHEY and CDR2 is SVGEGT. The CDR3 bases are TGTGCCAGCGGTTTCTTAGCCTACGAGCAGTACTTC. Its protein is CASGFLAYEQYF.

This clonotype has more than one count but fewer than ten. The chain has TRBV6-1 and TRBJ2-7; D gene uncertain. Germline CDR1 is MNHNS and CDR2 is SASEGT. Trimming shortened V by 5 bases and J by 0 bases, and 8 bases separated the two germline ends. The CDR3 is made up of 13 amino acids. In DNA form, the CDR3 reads TGTGCCAGCAGTCTGACCCACTCCTACGAGCAGTACTTC. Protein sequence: CASSLTHSYEQYF.

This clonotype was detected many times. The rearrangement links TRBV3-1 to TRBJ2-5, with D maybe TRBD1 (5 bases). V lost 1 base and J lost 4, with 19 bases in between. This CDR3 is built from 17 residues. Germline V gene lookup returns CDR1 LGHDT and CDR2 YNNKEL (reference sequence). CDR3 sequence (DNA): TGTGCCAGCAGCCAAGGGGGCAGTACCATCTCGGGAGAGACCCAGTACTTC. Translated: CASSQGGSTISGETQYF.